The following is a TCR beta chain sequence with its context. What it recognizes is unknown. The CDR3 has 14 residues. Trimming stripped 4 bases from V and 6 bases from J, with 17 bases between. From germline, CDR1 is SGHRS and CDR2 YFSETQ. Adult donors, all healthy and HIV-negative, had no recent acute infections or vaccinations. This sample was taken from a study of shared clonotypes between healthy human individuals. Study-wide background: CD4 naive cells filled three plates per donor, CD4 memory three, CD8 naive two and CD8 memory one.

Findings and limits, study-wide: Memory subsets had estimated richness that was generally smaller than that of naive subsets.

Source study methods: ImmunoSEQ junction-only sequences lacked quality scores, so their filtering differed. Clones were read by immunoSEQ multiplex PCR, and TCRdb kept only the in-frame ones, dropping some. Clone size and the V and J calls come from that table; the DNA yielded D and trimming. The table shows roughly 2.5 million clones, with approximately 90% occurring only once. The rearrangement joins TRBV5-1 to TRBJ2-7; weak D call: TRBD2 (5 bases). This receptor was identified in a man in his late teens or twenties in good health. The sample was naive CD4+ T cells sorted from blood. Described subset: CD45RA+ positively selected. CDR3 sequence: CASSHPTEAPEQYF. The CDR3 bases are TGCGCCAGCAGCCACCCCACGGAGGCCCCCGAGCAGTACTTC. Full variable domain (remainder filled in from reference TRBV5-1 and TRBJ2-7): KAGVTQTPRYLIKTRGQQVTLSCSPISGHRSVSWYQQTPGQGLQFLFEYFSETQRNKGNFPGRFSGRQFSNSRSEMNVSTLELGDSALYLCASSHPTEAPEQYFGPGTRLTVT.